This record concerns one T cell receptor (beta chain) sequence. Its antigen is not identified. This PCR relied on a set of 60 Vbeta primers and 13 Jbeta primers. Data came from immunoSEQ multiplex PCR; TCRdb stores just in-frame clones and leaves some out. The repertoire holds about 160,000 clones, with 60% to 80% as singletons. The record originates from a study of cytomegalovirus exposure and HLA in healthy donors. Study as a whole: An earlier analysis found fewer than 120 million unique TCR beta sequences from around 180 million T cells. Findings and limits, study-wide: Investigators reported approximately 150 TCR beta chains as tied to cytomegalovirus. The classifier, whose performance was assessed in both the original and validation cohorts, reportedly diagnosed cytomegalovirus status with high specificity and sensitivity.

CDR1 is SNHLY, CDR2 FYNNEI, per germline. Trimming took 8 bases from V and 7 from J, leaving 17 bases between them. The CDR3 runs 13 residues. The chain links TRBV2 to TRBJ1-1, with TRBD1 as a possible D gene (5 bases). Sequenced: PBMCs. The origin of this receptor is a man younger than 30 in good health and CMV-seropositive. The CDR3 region is CASGDSGGVEAFF. CDR3 bases: TGTGCCAGCGGCGATTCCGGGGGAGTTGAAGCTTTCTTT.